This TCR beta chain was sequenced during a study of post-analysis software for immune sequencing data. This clonotype has a handful of counts. Its cognate antigen is unknown. Germline lookup yields CDR1 DFQATT and CDR2 SNEGSKA (reference sequence). The CDR3 loop spans 13 amino acids. General study results and limits: Strong co-clustering by F measure was evident for samples that had been prepared in the same batch. Among multiple sclerosis patients, normalized Chao1 diversity was significantly below that of controls. TRBV segments more frequent in patients than in controls numbered several and included TRBV5-6, TRBV5-1 and TRBV20-1.

The TCR beta cDNA libraries carried unique molecular identifiers. TCRdb reprocessed the PCR reads with MiXCR, giving one entry per CDR3 protein. The sample has over 700,000 distinct CDR3 sequences, 25% to 30% seen once. This chain connects TRBV20-1 to TRBJ2-5; possible D gene TRBD1, 6 bases. TRBJ2-7 explains the end of the DNA better; the J call may be wrong. Sample: blood. This clonotype was sampled from a girl between 5 and 17 years old with multiple sclerosis. The CDR3 loop is CSASPSGAYEQYF. CDR3 DNA sequence: TGCAGTGCTTCCCCGTCAGGGGCGTACGAGCAGTACTTC.